One sample yielded the 26 T cell receptor beta chains listed below, sequenced in a study of response to subunit inactivated influenza vaccine. MiXCR, applied by TCRdb to the RT-PCR reads, yields one record per CDR3 protein. Here the sample spans about 780,000 distinct CDR3 sequences, around 20% being singletons. The specimen was PBMCs from blood, collected 5 days after vaccination. These receptors came from a man aged 50 to 60 who received an inactivated influenza vaccine.

This clonotype is a singleton in its sample. The J gene is TRBJ2-3, the V gene TRBV20-1; the D gene is possibly TRBD2 (6 bases). This CDR3 contains 15 residues. V was trimmed by 4 bases and J by 0 bases, leaving 14 bases between them. Germline lookup yields CDR1 DFQATT and CDR2 SNEGSKA (reference sequence). The chain's CDR3 is CSAISTRSSTDTQYF. CDR3 bases: TGCAGTGCTATTTCGACTAGATCTAGCACAGATACGCAGTATTTT.

This clonotype was found many times. CDR3 DNA sequence: TGCAGCGTTGGACCCGGGCTTAGCTCCTACAATGAGCAGTTCTTC. Translation gives CSVGPGLSSYNEQFF. The chain recombines TRBV29-1 with TRBJ2-1; D not resolved. V shed 4 bases and J shed 0 bases, with 13 bases lying between them. This CDR3 has 15 residues. Germline V lookup: CDR1 SQVTM, CDR2 ANQGSEA.

This rearrangement joins TRBV5-4 to TRBJ2-3; 13 nucleotides line up with TRBD2. Germline V gives CDR1 SGHNT, CDR2 YYREEE (reference sequence). The J segment lost 0 bases and the V segment lost 3 bases, leaving 7 bases of the junction unmatched. The CDR3 extends over 18 amino acids. The DNA for the CDR3 is TGTGCCAGCAGCTCCGAGACTAGCGGGAGGACTAGCACAGATACGCAGTATTTT. Translating gives CASSSETSGRTSTDTQYF.

CDR3 amino acids: CATSRVLEETQYF. CDR3 sequence (DNA): TGTGCCACCAGCAGAGTCCTAGAAGAGACCCAGTACTTC. V is TRBV15 and J is TRBJ2-5; D remains unclear. The CDR3 loop spans 13 amino acids. Germline CDR1 and CDR2: LNHNV and YYDKDF (reference sequence). The V end lost 1 base, the J end lost 3 bases, and 6 bases lay between the germline ends.

The chain is built from TRBV29-1 and TRBJ2-2; TRBD1 matches at 9 bases. Germline lookup yields CDR1 SQVTM and CDR2 ANQGSEA. The CDR3 loop spans 20 amino acids. V gave up 7 bases and J gave up 3 bases; unmatched junction bases: 24. CDR3 loop: CSAGRTGTGHSGADTGELFF. Written as DNA, the CDR3 is TGCAGCGCCGGACGCACCGGGACAGGGCATAGTGGGGCTGACACCGGGGAGCTGTTTTTT.

The CDR3 coding sequence is TGCAGTGCTAGAGATCCCGGCTACACCTTC. Its translation: CSARDPGYTF. V gene TRBV20-1 combines with J gene TRBJ1-2; no clear D. Germline CDR1 is DFQATT and CDR2 is SNEGSKA (reference sequence). The V gene lost 0 bases and the J gene lost 8 bases, with 4 bases spanning the gap. This CDR3 is 10 amino acids long.

The V call is TRBV24-1, the J call TRBJ2-3, with 7 positions matching TRBD1. Germline assignment: CDR1 KGHDR and CDR2 SFDVKD. This CDR3 has 18 amino acids. With V trimmed by 1 base and J by 4 bases, 13 bases remained unmatched. The CDR3 bases are TGTGCCACCAGTGATTTCCCGACGGACAGGCGAGGAGCAGATACGCAGTATTTT. Its translation is CATSDFPTDRRGADTQYF.

The table lists this clonotype with many counts. The chain combines TRBV12-3 or TRBV12-4 with TRBJ2-5; TRBD2 matches at 8 bases. The CDR3 runs to 17 residues. Unmatched junction bases numbered 15, after V lost 4 bases and J lost 5 bases. The DNA for the CDR3 is TGTGCCAGCAGTTCACTGGTCGGTCGGGGGGGCGACGAGACCCAGTACTTC. This encodes CASSSLVGRGGDETQYF.

The chain has TRBV27 and TRBJ2-1, with 8 bases that match TRBD2. The CDR3 contains 15 residues. Trimming cost V 4 bases and J 6 bases; bases outside gene matches: 8. Germline CDR1 MNHEY, CDR2 SMNVEV (reference sequence). CDR3 in DNA: TGTGCCAGCAGTTGGGGTAGCGGGAAAATCAATGAGCAGTTCTTC. Encoded protein: CASSWGSGKINEQFF.

At least ten counts were recorded for this clonotype. This chain uses TRBV11-1 with TRBJ2-3, with 10 bases lining up with TRBD2. Germline-derived CDR1 and CDR2 are SGHAT and FQDESV (reference sequence). V was clipped by 2 bases and J by 6 bases; unmatched bases: 14. This CDR3 is built from 18 residues. CDR3 DNA: TGTGCCAGCAGCTTATTGCCCCGGAGCGGGAGGGCCCTGGATACGCAGTATTTT. It yields the protein CASSLLPRSGRALDTQYF.

In its sample, this clonotype was seen many times. The CDR3 loop is CSAVGDSMGNIQYF. The CDR3 nucleotides read TGCAGTGCCGTAGGGGACTCCATGGGAAACATTCAGTACTTC. V and J are TRBV20-1 and TRBJ2-4; D is possibly TRBD2 (6 bases). The germline V and J ends were trimmed by 6 bases and 6 bases, with 18 bases remaining between them. The CDR3 consists of 14 residues. From germline, CDR1 is DFQATT and CDR2 SNEGSKA (reference sequence).

This clonotype was recorded a few times. The CDR3 DNA reads TGTGCCAGCAGCCATGCCCTCCGTACAGGGCTGGTCGAAAAACTGTTTTTT. It specifies CASSHALRTGLVEKLFF. V is TRBV7-2 and J is TRBJ1-4; D possibly corresponds to TRBD1 (6 bases). The CDR3 runs 17 residues. Deletions cut 5 bases from V and 8 bases from J, with 24 bases between. CDR1 and CDR2 (germline): SGHTA, FQGNSA.

The chain recombines TRBV29-1 with TRBJ2-5; possible D gene TRBD1, 6 bases. Per the germline V gene, CDR1 is SQVTM and CDR2 is ANQGSEA. The CDR3 totals 15 residues. The V end was cut by 6 bases, the J end by 4 bases, with 21 bases between. CDR3 sequence: CSVEEQGPRGETQYF. In DNA form, the CDR3 reads TGCAGCGTAGAGGAACAGGGACCCCGAGGAGAGACCCAGTACTTC.

In this sample, this clonotype turned up a few times. The genes are TRBV7-7 and TRBJ2-7, with D possibly being TRBD1 (6 bases). V lost 1 base to trimming and J lost 6 bases, with 13 bases between them. Germline lookup yields CDR1 SSHAT and CDR2 FNYEAQ (reference sequence). The CDR3 sequence is 14 residues long. The CDR3 sequence: CASSLEAGVGEQYF. As DNA, the CDR3 is TGTGCCAGCAGCTTAGAGGCAGGGGTAGGCGAGCAGTACTTC.

CDR3 DNA: TGCGCCAGCAGGAACGAGGGGGGCTCCTACGAGCAGTACTTC. Residues: CASRNEGGSYEQYF. The chain uses TRBV5-1 and TRBJ2-7; tentatively, D is TRBD1 or TRBD2 (6 bases each). This CDR3 spans 14 amino acids. Germline values: CDR1 SGHRS, CDR2 YFSETQ. Trimming cost V 5 bases and J 0 bases, with 12 bases left between them.

This clonotype has just a few counts. The CDR3 DNA is TGTGCCAGCAGTGAGGGGACTAGCGGAATGAGCCCCCAAGAGACCCAGTACTTC. It yields the protein CASSEGTSGMSPQETQYF. The V gene is TRBV6-1, the J gene TRBJ2-5; TRBD2 aligns across 11 bases. The germline gives CDR1 MNHNS, CDR2 SASEGT. V was clipped by 3 bases and J by 1 base; unmatched bases: 10. This CDR3 contains 18 residues.

DNA of the CDR3: TGTGCCAGCAGCTTGATTACAACAGCGAACACCGGGGAGCTGTTTTTT. It encodes CASSLITTANTGELFF. This rearrangement joins TRBV5-6 to TRBJ2-2; D is ambiguous. The V gene's germline CDR1 is SGHDT and CDR2 YYEEEE. The CDR3 has 16 residues. V lost 1 base and J lost 0, with 10 bases in between.

This clonotype was seen ten or more times. This sequence joins TRBV12-3 or TRBV12-4 and TRBJ2-7, with 7 bases matching TRBD2. The length of the CDR3 is 14 residues. V trimming: 6 bases; J trimming: 0 bases; junction bases outside the gene matches: 5. The CDR3 DNA follows: TGTGCCAGCAGGCCGGGACTACACTCCTACGAGCAGTACTTC. Translation: CASRPGLHSYEQYF.

This clonotype was recorded many times. The V and J genes are TRBV20-1 and TRBJ2-1; D might be TRBD2 (5 bases). V gave up 6 bases and J gave up 9 bases, with 21 bases separating them. CDR1 is DFQATT and CDR2 is SNEGSKA in the germline V gene (reference sequence). The CDR3 spans 14 residues. The CDR3 reads CSAIEPASISEQFF. For the CDR3, the DNA is TGCAGTGCCATAGAGCCGGCTAGCATTAGTGAGCAGTTCTTC.

The CDR3 region has the DNA TGCGCCAGCAGCCAGAGCGGGGGGCTGACCTACAATGAGCAGTTCTTC. It translates to CASSQSGGLTYNEQFF. V is TRBV5-1 and J is TRBJ2-1; the match to TRBD2 covers 9 bases. This CDR3 comprises 16 residues. V gave up 4 bases and J gave up 2 bases; unmatched junction bases: 7. CDR1 and CDR2 from the germline V gene are SGHRS and YFSETQ.

The chain uses TRBV9 and TRBJ2-5; 8 bases agree with TRBD2. CDR1 and CDR2 (germline): SGDLS, YYNGEE. The CDR3 has 15 residues. The V and J ends lost 3 bases and 4 bases, in that order; junction bases with no gene match: 8. The chain's CDR3 is CASSASGTSGETQYF. DNA for the CDR3: TGTGCCAGCAGCGCATCCGGGACTAGTGGAGAGACCCAGTACTTC.

This clonotype is a singleton in its sample. The chain couples TRBV9 to TRBJ2-1; 13 bases fit TRBD2. This CDR3 comprises 16 residues. The V segment lost 4 bases and the J segment 8 bases; nucleotides outside the gene matches: 9. Per germline, CDR1 SGDLS and CDR2 YYNGEE. CDR3: CASSTPGLAGRDEQFF. The CDR3 DNA is TGTGCCAGCAGCACCCCGGGACTAGCGGGGAGGGATGAGCAGTTCTTC.

The table lists this clonotype with many counts. This chain links TRBV24-1 with TRBJ2-1, with a weak D call TRBD1 (6 bases). The V end was cut by 4 bases, the J end by 5 bases, with 14 bases between. CDR3 length: 15 amino acids. CDR1 KGHDR and CDR2 SFDVKD come from the germline V gene. CDR3 coding DNA: TGTGCCACCAGTGACATCCGGGACAAGAACAATGAGCAGTTCTTC. Translated, it gives CATSDIRDKNNEQFF.

This clonotype was counted a few times. The V gene is TRBV5-6, the J gene TRBJ1-2, with unresolved D. V was pared by 1 base and J by 4 bases, with 11 bases between. Germline V gene sequence: CDR1 SGHDT, CDR2 YYEEEE. CDR3 size: 14 residues. CDR3 sequence reads: CASSLQKTLYGYTF. CDR3 nucleotide sequence: TGTGCCAGCAGCTTGCAGAAGACACTCTATGGCTACACCTTC.

This rearrangement joins TRBV9 to TRBJ2-2, with TRBD2 matching over 11 bases. CDR1 is SGDLS and CDR2 is YYNGEE in the germline V gene. The CDR3 runs to 17 residues. V dropped 1 base and J dropped 8; count of bases not matched to a gene: 10. The CDR3 region has the DNA TGTGCCAGCAGCGTACAAGGACTAGCGGGCCAGGGGGGGGAGCTGTTTTTT. Translation: CASSVQGLAGQGGELFF.

In its sample, this clonotype was seen many times. V and J are TRBV3-1 and TRBJ2-5; 11 bases are a match to TRBD2. The CDR3 extends over 18 amino acids. Germline CDR1 LGHDT, CDR2 YNNKEL (reference sequence). Unmatched junction bases numbered 9, after V lost 2 bases and J lost 1 base. The CDR3 sequence: CASSQPGSGTSGQETQYF. The DNA of the CDR3 is TGTGCCAGCAGCCAACCGGGGTCTGGGACTAGCGGCCAAGAGACCCAGTACTTC.